These T cell receptor beta chains were read from a single sample in a study of shared clonotypes between healthy human individuals. Sequenced by immunoSEQ multiplex PCR; TCRdb stores in-frame clones only, minus some. The sample shows approximately 1.9 million clones, 93% of them seen only once. Sequenced material: naive CD8+ T cells from PBMCs. All receptors derive from a young man in good health. Some clones in this sample may be carry-over from other donors' samples. The CDR3 runs from the conserved cysteine through the conserved F or W. The D gene is left open where the match is weak. Size values are once, few and many counts, or a class for expanded clones, and some rows have none.

v_gene	abundance	d_gene	j_gene	CDR3aa	CDR3nt
TRBV10-3	-	-	TRBJ2-1	CAISGDRDEQFF	TGTGCCATCAGTGGGGATCGAGATGAGCAGTTCTTC
TRBV7-9	-	-	TRBJ1-3	CASSLAVDTIYF	TGTGCCAGCAGCTTAGCGGTGGACACCATATATTTT
TRBV14	-	-	TRBJ2-7	CASSLVDAYEQYF	TGTGCCAGCAGCCTAGTGGACGCCTACGAGCAGTACTTC
TRBV4-1	-	-	TRBJ1-5	CASSQERPRGSNQPQHF	TGCGCCAGCAGCCAAGAGCGGCCAAGAGGTAGCAATCAGCCCCAGCATTTT
TRBV18	-	-	TRBJ2-7	CASSPGRGAYEQYF	TGTGCCAGCTCACCAGGGCGGGGAGCCTACGAGCAGTACTTC
TRBV19	-	TRBD1	TRBJ1-1	CASSTTGGLGQVAFF	TGTGCCAGTAGTACTACAGGGGGCCTCGGACAGGTTGCTTTCTTT
TRBV5-6	-	-	TRBJ2-5	CASSFRGRQETQYF	TGTGCCAGCAGCTTTCGGGGGCGTCAAGAGACCCAGTACTTC
TRBV11-2	-	-	TRBJ2-5	CASSPGAAGTQYF	TGTGCCAGCAGTCCGGGCGCCGCCGGGACCCAGTACTTC
TRBV6-5	-	TRBD2	TRBJ2-1	CASSSPSGRYNEQFF	TGTGCCAGCAGTTCCCCTAGCGGGAGGTACAATGAGCAGTTCTTC
TRBV2	-	TRBD1	TRBJ1-2	CASSESGTVNYYGYTF	TGTGCCAGCAGTGAGTCAGGGACAGTTAATTACTATGGCTACACCTTC
TRBV6-1	-	-	TRBJ1-3	CASSESAGSGNTIYF	TGTGCCAGCAGTGAGTCGGCGGGCTCTGGAAACACCATATATTTT
TRBV15	-	TRBD1	TRBJ1-2	CATSGDRGLDGYTF	TGTGCCACCAGCGGAGACAGGGGGCTGGACGGCTACACCTTC
TRBV18	-	TRBD2	TRBJ2-3	CASSPPRLAGISTDTQYF	TGTGCCAGCTCACCACCGAGGCTAGCGGGAATTAGCACAGATACGCAGTATTTT
TRBV11-2	-	TRBD1	TRBJ2-1	CASSLLGQGAFWGQFF	TGTGCCAGCAGCTTATTGGGACAGGGGGCCTTCTGGGGGCAGTTCTTC
TRBV15	once	TRBD1	TRBJ1-2	CATSKTRGLNYGYTF	TGTGCCACCAGCAAGACCAGGGGGCTTAACTATGGCTACACCTTC
TRBV5-6	-	-	TRBJ2-7	CASSLVAGAGEEQYF	TGTGCCAGCAGCTTGGTGGCGGGGGCCGGAGAAGAGCAGTACTTC
TRBV10-3	-	-	TRBJ2-7	CAIRTKRTDNSYEQYF	TGTGCCATCAGGACGAAGAGGACCGACAACTCCTACGAGCAGTACTTC
TRBV13	-	-	TRBJ2-2	CASSSRRASLNTGELFF	TGTGCCAGCAGTTCTCGGAGGGCGAGCCTGAACACCGGGGAGCTGTTTTTT
TRBV14	-	-	TRBJ1-2	CASSQDLRPDGYTF	TGTGCCAGCAGCCAAGATTTGCGGCCAGACGGCTACACCTTC
TRBV4-1	-	-	TRBJ2-5	CASSQVLRDHYGETQYF	TGCGCCAGCAGCCAAGTCCTGCGGGACCACTATGGAGAGACCCAGTACTTC
TRBV5-1	-	TRBD2	TRBJ2-7	CASSPWTSGTDGEQYF	TGCGCCAGCAGCCCGTGGACTAGCGGGACAGATGGCGAGCAGTACTTC
TRBV12-5	-	-	TRBJ2-5	CASGLWGKQETQYF	TGTGCTAGTGGTTTGTGGGGTAAACAAGAGACCCAGTACTTC
TRBV2	-	-	TRBJ2-1	CASSDREVAYNEQFF	TGTGCCAGCAGCGACAGGGAGGTGGCCTACAATGAGCAGTTCTTC
TRBV9	-	-	TRBJ2-7	CASSAYTGSYEQYF	TGTGCCAGCAGCGCGTACACGGGCTCCTACGAGCAGTACTTC
TRBV27	-	TRBD1	TRBJ2-7	CASSLRTGGSEQYF	TGTGCCAGCAGTTTAAGGACAGGGGGGAGCGAGCAGTACTTC
TRBV10-2	-	-	TRBJ2-5	CASSEFRAGTQYF	TGCGCCAGCAGTGAGTTCAGGGCAGGGACCCAGTACTTC
TRBV11-2	-	-	TRBJ2-1	CASSLESTLTYNEQFF	TGTGCCAGCAGCTTAGAATCAACTCTTACCTACAATGAGCAGTTCTTC
TRBV9	-	-	TRBJ2-1	CASSEFLGEGEQFF	TGTGCCAGCAGCGAGTTTTTGGGGGAAGGTGAGCAGTTCTTC
TRBV7-6	-	-	TRBJ2-7	CASSLGALGYEQYF	TGTGCCAGCAGCTTAGGGGCGTTGGGCTACGAGCAGTACTTC